The source of this T cell receptor (beta chain) is a study of CXCR3-negative and CXCR3-positive naive CD8 T cells. Germline V gives CDR1 GTSNPN, CDR2 SVGIG (reference sequence). The CDR3 sequence is 13 residues long. TRB cDNA libraries were made by UMI-labeled 5' RACE. TCRdb reprocessed the 5' RACE reads, keeping one entry per CDR3 protein, no DNA. The table lists approximately 53,000 distinct CDR3 sequences. The genes are TRBV30 and TRBJ2-1; the TRBD2 assignment by TCRdb is unverifiable without DNA. Sequences were obtained from memory CD8+ T cells from blood. This receptor was taken from a human donor in good health. Some clones in this sample may be carry-over from other donors' samples. The CDR3 is CAWNGGYVNEQFF.